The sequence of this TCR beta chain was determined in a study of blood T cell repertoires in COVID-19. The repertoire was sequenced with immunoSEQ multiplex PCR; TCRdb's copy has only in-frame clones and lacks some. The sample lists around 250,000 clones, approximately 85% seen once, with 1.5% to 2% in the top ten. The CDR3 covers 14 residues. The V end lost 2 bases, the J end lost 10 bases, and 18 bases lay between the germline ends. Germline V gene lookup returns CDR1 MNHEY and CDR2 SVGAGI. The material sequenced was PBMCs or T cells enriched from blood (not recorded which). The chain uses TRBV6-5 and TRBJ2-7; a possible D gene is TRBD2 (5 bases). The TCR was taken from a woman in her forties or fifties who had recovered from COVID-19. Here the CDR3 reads CASSYGGLTTNQYF. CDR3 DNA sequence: TGTGCCAGCAGTTACGGTGGACTTACTACGAATCAGTACTTC.